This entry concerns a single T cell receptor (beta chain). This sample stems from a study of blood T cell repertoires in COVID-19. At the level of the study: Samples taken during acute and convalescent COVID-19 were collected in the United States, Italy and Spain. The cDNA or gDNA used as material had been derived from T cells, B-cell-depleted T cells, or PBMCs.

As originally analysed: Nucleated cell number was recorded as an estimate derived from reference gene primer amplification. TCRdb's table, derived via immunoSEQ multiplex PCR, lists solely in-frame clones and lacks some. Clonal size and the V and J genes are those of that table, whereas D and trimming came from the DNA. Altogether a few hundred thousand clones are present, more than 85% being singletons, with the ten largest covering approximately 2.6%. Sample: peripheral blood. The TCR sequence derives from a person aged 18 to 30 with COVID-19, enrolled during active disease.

The DNA of the CDR3 is TGCGCCAGCAGCTATCCTGAGAATAGCGTCCGCACAGATACGCAGTATTTT. This sequence encodes CASSYPENSVRTDTQYF. V usage is TRBV5-1 and J usage is TRBJ2-3, with a tentative D call TRBD2 (5 bases). The CDR3 sequence is 17 residues long. CDR1 is SGHRS and CDR2 is YFSETQ in the germline V gene. V was pared by 3 bases and J by 1 base, with 18 bases between. The full variable domain, in which reference TRBV5-1 and TRBJ2-3 provide the parts outside the CDR3, is KAGVTQTPRYLIKTRGQQVTLSCSPISGHRSVSWYQQTPGQGLQFLFEYFSETQRNKGNFPGRFSGRQFSNSRSEMNVSTLELGDSALYLCASSYPENSVRTDTQYFGPGTRLTVL.